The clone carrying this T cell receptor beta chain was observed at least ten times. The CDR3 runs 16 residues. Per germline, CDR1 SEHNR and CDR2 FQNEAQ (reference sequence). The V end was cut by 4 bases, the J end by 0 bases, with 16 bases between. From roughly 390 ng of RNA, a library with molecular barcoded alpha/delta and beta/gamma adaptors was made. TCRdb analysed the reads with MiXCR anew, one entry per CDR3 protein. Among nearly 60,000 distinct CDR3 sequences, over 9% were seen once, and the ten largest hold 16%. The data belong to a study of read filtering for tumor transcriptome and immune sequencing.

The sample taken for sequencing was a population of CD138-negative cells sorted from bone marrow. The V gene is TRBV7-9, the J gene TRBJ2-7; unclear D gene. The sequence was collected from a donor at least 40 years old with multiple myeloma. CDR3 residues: CASSSPRVPTSYEQYF. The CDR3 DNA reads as TGTGCCAGCAGCTCCCCCCGGGTACCCACCTCCTACGAGCAGTACTTC.